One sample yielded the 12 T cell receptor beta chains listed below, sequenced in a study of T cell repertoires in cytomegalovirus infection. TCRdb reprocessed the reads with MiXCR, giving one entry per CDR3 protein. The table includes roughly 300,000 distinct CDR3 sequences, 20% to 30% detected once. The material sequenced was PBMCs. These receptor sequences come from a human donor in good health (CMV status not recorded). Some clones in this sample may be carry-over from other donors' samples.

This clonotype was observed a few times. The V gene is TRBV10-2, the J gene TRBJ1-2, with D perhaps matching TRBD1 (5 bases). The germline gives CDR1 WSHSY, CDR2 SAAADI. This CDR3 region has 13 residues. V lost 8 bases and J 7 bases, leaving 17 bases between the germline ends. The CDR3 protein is CASGHAGSLGYTF. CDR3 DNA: TGCGCCAGCGGCCACGCAGGGTCTCTTGGCTACACCTTC.

CDR3 loop: CASRHPMSAGRYGDGYTF. CDR3 nucleotide sequence: TGTGCCAGCAGGCACCCGATGTCGGCGGGGAGATACGGGGATGGCTACACCTTC. The rearrangement links TRBV6-1 to TRBJ1-2; D remains unclear. The germline CDR1 and CDR2 sequences are MNHNS and SASEGT. V was pared by 6 bases and J by 6 bases, with 29 bases between. This CDR3 spans 18 amino acids.

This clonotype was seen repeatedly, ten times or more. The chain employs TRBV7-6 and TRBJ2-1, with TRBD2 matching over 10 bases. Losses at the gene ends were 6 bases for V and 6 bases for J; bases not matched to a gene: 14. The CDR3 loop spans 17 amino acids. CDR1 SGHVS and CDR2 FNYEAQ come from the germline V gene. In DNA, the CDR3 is TGTGCCAGCAGTCCCCGGTTCGGACTAGCGGAGGCCAATGAGCAGTTCTTC. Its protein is CASSPRFGLAEANEQFF.

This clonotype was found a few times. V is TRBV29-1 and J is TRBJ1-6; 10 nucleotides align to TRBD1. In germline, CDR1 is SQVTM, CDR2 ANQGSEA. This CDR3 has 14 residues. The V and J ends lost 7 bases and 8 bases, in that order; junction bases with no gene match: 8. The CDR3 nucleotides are TGCAGCGCCTCAATAGGGACAGGGGATTCACCCCTCCACTTT. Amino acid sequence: CSASIGTGDSPLHF. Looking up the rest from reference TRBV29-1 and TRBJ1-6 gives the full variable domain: SAVISQKPSRDICQRGTSLTIQCQVDSQVTMMFWYRQQPGQSLTLIATANQGSEATYESGFVIDKFPISRPNLTFSTLTVSNMSPEDSSIYLCSASIGTGDSPLHFGNGTRLTVT.

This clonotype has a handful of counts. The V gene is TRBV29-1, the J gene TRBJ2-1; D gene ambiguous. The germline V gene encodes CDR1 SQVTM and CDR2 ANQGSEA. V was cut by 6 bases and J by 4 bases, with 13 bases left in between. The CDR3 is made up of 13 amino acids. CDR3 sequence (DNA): TGCAGCGTGATAAGACCCCTTTACAATGAGCAGTTCTTC. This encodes CSVIRPLYNEQFF.

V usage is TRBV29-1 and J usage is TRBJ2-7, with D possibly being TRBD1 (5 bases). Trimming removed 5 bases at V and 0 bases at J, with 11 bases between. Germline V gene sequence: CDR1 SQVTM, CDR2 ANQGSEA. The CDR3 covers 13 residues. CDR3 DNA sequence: TGCAGCGTTTGGGGCAGCCCCTCCTACGAGCAGTACTTC. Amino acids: CSVWGSPSYEQYF.

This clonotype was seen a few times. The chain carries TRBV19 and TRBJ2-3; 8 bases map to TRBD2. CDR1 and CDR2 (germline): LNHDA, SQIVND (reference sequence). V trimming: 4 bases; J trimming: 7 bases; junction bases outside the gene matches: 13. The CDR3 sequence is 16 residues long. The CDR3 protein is CASSTPAVAGPHTQYF. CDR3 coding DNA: TGTGCCAGTAGTACTCCCGCGGTAGCGGGACCACATACGCAGTATTTT.

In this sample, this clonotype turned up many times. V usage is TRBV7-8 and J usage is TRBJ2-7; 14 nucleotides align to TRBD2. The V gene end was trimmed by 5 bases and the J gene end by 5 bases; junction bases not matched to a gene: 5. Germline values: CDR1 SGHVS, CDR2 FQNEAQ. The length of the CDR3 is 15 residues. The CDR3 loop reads CASSGTSGSFHEQYF. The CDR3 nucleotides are TGTGCCAGCAGCGGGACTAGCGGGAGTTTCCACGAGCAGTACTTC. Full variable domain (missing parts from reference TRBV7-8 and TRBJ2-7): GAGVSQSPRYKVAKRGQDVALRCDPISGHVSLFWYQQALGQGPEFLTYFQNEAQLDKSGLPSDRFFAERPEGSVSTLKIQRTQQEDSAVYLCASSGTSGSFHEQYFGPGTRLTVT.

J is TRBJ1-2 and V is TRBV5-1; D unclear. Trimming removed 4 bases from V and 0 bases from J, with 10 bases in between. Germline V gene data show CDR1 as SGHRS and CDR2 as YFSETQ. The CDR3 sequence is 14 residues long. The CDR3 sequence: CASSPVVSNYGYTF. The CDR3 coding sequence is TGCGCCAGCAGCCCGGTCGTGTCTAACTATGGCTACACCTTC.

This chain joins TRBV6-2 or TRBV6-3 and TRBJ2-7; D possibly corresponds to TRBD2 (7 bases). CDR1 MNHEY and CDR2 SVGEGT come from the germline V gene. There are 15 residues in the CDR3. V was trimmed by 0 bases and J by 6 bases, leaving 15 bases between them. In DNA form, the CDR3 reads TGTGCCAGCAGTTACTCGCCGGCAGGGGAGGGCGAGCAGTACTTC. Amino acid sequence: CASSYSPAGEGEQYF.

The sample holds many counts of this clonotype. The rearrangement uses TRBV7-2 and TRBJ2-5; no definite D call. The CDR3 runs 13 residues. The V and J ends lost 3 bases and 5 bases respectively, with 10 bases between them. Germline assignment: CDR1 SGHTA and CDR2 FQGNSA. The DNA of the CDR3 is TGTGCCAGCAGCTTTAATCCGAGGGAGACCCAGTACTTC. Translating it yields CASSFNPRETQYF.

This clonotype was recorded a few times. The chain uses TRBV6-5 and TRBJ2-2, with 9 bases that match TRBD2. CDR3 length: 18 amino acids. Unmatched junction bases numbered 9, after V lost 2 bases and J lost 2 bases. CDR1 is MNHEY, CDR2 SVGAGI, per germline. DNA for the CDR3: TGTGCCAGCAGTTACACCGCTATTAGCGGGAGTAACACCGGGGAGCTGTTTTTT. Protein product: CASSYTAISGSNTGELFF.